The 5 T cell receptor beta chains below all came from one sample that was sequenced in a study of Ad26.COV2.S vaccination and SARS-CoV-2 variants. Clones were sequenced by immunoSEQ multiplex PCR, and TCRdb holds only the in-frame ones, with some missing. The sample has about 350,000 clones, just over 90% seen once. This sample comprised peripheral blood, obtained after recovery from COVID-19. The receptors stem from a human donor who had recovered from COVID-19.

This chain joins TRBV5-1 and TRBJ1-1, with 7 bases lining up with TRBD1. Germline CDR1 and CDR2: SGHRS and YFSETQ. The J segment lost 1 base and the V segment lost 4 bases, leaving 4 bases of the junction unmatched. The CDR3 loop spans 14 amino acids. DNA for the CDR3: TGCGCCAGCAGCCCGGGACAGCCGAACACTGAAGCTTTCTTT. This gives the protein CASSPGQPNTEAFF.

CDR3 protein: CASSYSLPGELFF. The CDR3 region has the DNA TGTGCCAGCAGTTACTCACTCCCCGGGGAGCTGTTTTTT. V gene TRBV6-5 combines with J gene TRBJ2-2, with D unresolved. This CDR3 is 13 amino acids long. CDR1 and CDR2 from the germline V gene are MNHEY and SVGAGI. V lost 0 bases to trimming and J lost 6 bases, with 5 bases between them.

The chain uses TRBV10-1 and TRBJ2-7; D unclear. Germline lookup yields CDR1 WNHNN and CDR2 SYGVQD (reference sequence). There are 13 residues in the CDR3. V was trimmed by 2 bases and J by 7 bases, leaving 12 bases between them. The CDR3 DNA reads as TGCGCCAGCAGTGAGGTCGGAGAGCAGGAGCAGTACTTC. It is translated as CASSEVGEQEQYF.

The chain employs TRBV27 and TRBJ1-2; D not certain. The length of the CDR3 is 16 residues. CDR1 MNHEY and CDR2 SMNVEV come from the germline V gene (reference sequence). With 1 base removed from V and 8 bases from J, the gap between germline ends came to 20 bases. The CDR3 DNA sequence: TGTGCCAGCAGTTTATTTCTGGACGCGGGAGCGGGAGGCTACACCTTC. Its translation: CASSLFLDAGAGGYTF.

The chain links TRBV7-8 to TRBJ2-3; D is perhaps TRBD1 (6 bases). CDR3 length equals 16 residues. Germline CDR1 reads SGHVS; CDR2 reads FQNEAQ. Trimming cost V 4 bases and J 4 bases, with 18 bases left between them. CDR3 region: CASSSIQGRGSDTQYF. The CDR3 DNA sequence: TGTGCCAGCAGCTCAATACAGGGAAGGGGGTCAGATACGCAGTATTTT.